The 22 T cell receptor beta chains listed next were all sequenced from one sample in a study of T cells in Graves' hyperthyroidism and ophthalmopathy (dated by TCRdb to the late 2010s). To prepare the library, multiplex PCR was applied. The sample was run on an Illumina HiSeq 2000. Amplification of TCR beta CDR3 regions was carried out from RNA transcripts. The TCR CDR3 was subjected to a first round of RT-PCR using the HTBI primer set and the Qiagen OneStep RT-PCR kit. TCRdb ran its own pipeline on the public reads, namely fastp trimming at Q25 and MiXCR clone calling, and kept in-frame beta chains. Records with the same CDR3 protein are collapsed into one entry carrying the most frequent genes and DNA. The sample contains approximately 590,000 distinct CDR3 sequences, roughly 14% of them found a single time. The ten top clones hold less than 9.5% of the sample. The specimen sequenced was blood. These receptors all come from a woman in her thirties with Graves' hyperthyroidism.

The genes are TRBV7-9 and TRBJ2-7; D possibly corresponds to TRBD2 (5 bases). Per germline, CDR1 SEHNR and CDR2 FQNEAQ (reference sequence). Deletions cut 2 bases from V and 4 bases from J, with 21 bases between. The CDR3 is made up of 17 amino acids. The CDR3 DNA reads TGTGCCAGCAGCTTACGGGCGGGTCTAGAAAGCGATTACGAGCAGTACTTC. This gives the protein CASSLRAGLESDYEQYF.

This clonotype was seen a handful of times. DNA of the CDR3: TGTGCCAGCAGTTCCATAGGGCCGAACACTGAAGCTTTCTTT. Protein: CASSSIGPNTEAFF. This chain connects TRBV27 to TRBJ1-1, with D unclear. V lost 4 bases, J lost 1 base, and 10 bases lay in between. The germline gives CDR1 MNHEY, CDR2 SMNVEV (reference sequence). This CDR3 is built from 14 residues.

As to this clonotype: The germline gene is not matched at one end of the junction; a read error may be the cause. CDR3 nucleotide sequence: TGTGCCAGCAGCTTAACGGAGACCCACTACTTC. It yields the protein CASSLTETHYF. The chain carries TRBV7-9 and TRBJ2-5; no clear D. The CDR3 length is 11 residues. CDR1 is SEHNR, CDR2 FQNEAQ, per germline (reference sequence).

The chain combines TRBV5-6 with TRBJ1-2; D might be TRBD1 (5 bases). V dropped 1 base and J dropped 6 bases, with 10 bases sitting between them. This CDR3 spans 13 amino acids. Germline assignment: CDR1 SGHDT and CDR2 YYEEEE. The chain's CDR3 is CASSLRGLDGYTF. In DNA, the CDR3 is TGTGCCAGCAGCTTGAGGGGCCTTGATGGCTACACCTTC.

In its sample, this clonotype was seen many times. The chain combines TRBV28 with TRBJ1-1; D is undetermined. V lost 6 bases and J lost 4, with 9 bases in between. Germline-derived CDR1 and CDR2 are MDHEN and SYDVKM. CDR3 length equals 12 residues. The CDR3 DNA reads as TGTGCCAGCAGCGAAGAACTCACTGAAGCTTTCTTT. As protein: CASSEELTEAFF.

This clonotype was detected ten times or more. The chain couples TRBV2 to TRBJ1-1; possible D gene TRBD1, 5 bases. CDR3 length: 13 amino acids. V gave up 6 bases and J gave up 2 bases, with 10 bases separating them. CDR1 and CDR2 from the germline V gene are SNHLY and FYNNEI. The CDR3 is CASRAQVNTEAFF. DNA of the CDR3: TGTGCCAGCAGGGCACAGGTAAACACTGAAGCTTTCTTT.

A few counts support this clonotype. This chain links TRBV20-1 with TRBJ2-7; D remains unclear. In germline, CDR1 is DFQATT, CDR2 SNEGSKA (reference sequence). Trimming left V 6 bases short and J 3 bases short, with 12 bases between. CDR3 size: 12 residues. The CDR3 sequence: CSATDTNYEQYF. CDR3 nucleotide sequence: TGCAGTGCGACCGACACCAACTACGAGCAGTACTTC.

This clonotype occurred many times. CDR3 sequence reads: CASSTSAPIRDSTNYGYTF. CDR3 sequence (DNA): TGTGCCAGCAGTACTAGTGCCCCAATCAGGGACTCAACTAACTATGGCTACACCTTC. V usage is TRBV28 and J usage is TRBJ1-2; a possible D gene is TRBD1 (5 bases). Trimming pared 5 bases from V and 0 bases from J, leaving 25 bases between. CDR3 length: 19 amino acids. Looked up from germline, CDR1 is MDHEN and CDR2 is SYDVKM.

There are many counts of this clonotype. The chain is built from TRBV2 and TRBJ2-7; no clear D. Germline CDR1 reads SNHLY; CDR2 reads FYNNEI. Trimming took off 6 bases at V and 4 bases at J, with 4 bases between the two ends. CDR3 length equals 10 residues. CDR3 sequence: CASRLYEQYF. CDR3 in DNA: TGTGCCAGCAGACTGTACGAGCAGTACTTC. The full variable domain, in which reference TRBV2 and TRBJ2-7 provide the parts outside the CDR3, is EPEVTQTPSHQVTQMGQEVILRCVPISNHLYFYWYRQILGQKVEFLVSFYNNEISEKSEIFDDQFSVERPDGSNFTLKIRSTKLEDSAMYFCASRLYEQYFGPGTRLTVT.

The V and J genes are TRBV10-3 and TRBJ2-1; the match to TRBD2 covers 7 bases. Germline CDR1 ENHRY, CDR2 SYGVKD. The V gene end was trimmed by 7 bases and the J gene end by 0 bases; junction bases not matched to a gene: 6. The CDR3 sequence is 15 residues long. CDR3 sequence reads: CAITGERGSYNEQFF. In DNA, the CDR3 is TGTGCCATCACCGGGGAGCGGGGCTCCTACAATGAGCAGTTCTTC.

This chain links TRBV6-9 with TRBJ1-3; the D gene is possibly TRBD1 (5 bases). V was shortened by 3 bases and J by 8 bases, with 17 bases between the two germline ends. This CDR3 spans 15 amino acids. The germline CDR1 and CDR2 sequences are MNHGY and SVAAGI. The DNA of the CDR3 is TGTGCCAGCAGTTACGGGGCGAGGGCACCGGACACCATATATTTT. It is translated as CASSYGARAPDTIYF.

At least ten counts were recorded for this clonotype. The CDR3 loop is CAWNEGVGANVLTF. The CDR3, as DNA: TGTGCCTGGAATGAGGGAGTTGGGGCCAACGTCCTGACTTTC. The chain has TRBV30 and TRBJ2-6; D possibly corresponds to TRBD2 (5 bases). V was trimmed by 4 bases and J by 3 bases, leaving 10 bases between them. The CDR3 length is 14 residues. Germline CDR1 is GTSNPN and CDR2 is SVGIG (reference sequence). Full variable domain (remainder filled in from reference TRBV30 and TRBJ2-6): SQTIHQWPATLVQPVGSPLSLECTVEGTSNPNLYWYRQAAGRGLQLLFYSVGIGQISSEVPQNLSASRPQDRQFILSSKKLLLSDSGFYLCAWNEGVGANVLTFGAGSRLTVL.

This sequence joins TRBV30 and TRBJ2-7, with D possibly being TRBD1 (5 bases). There are 12 residues in the CDR3. V lost 4 bases, J lost 0 bases, and 7 bases lay in between. Germline CDR1 GTSNPN, CDR2 SVGIG (reference sequence). The DNA of the CDR3 is TGTGCCTGGAACCAGGGCTCCTACGAGCAGTACTTC. Translated, it gives CAWNQGSYEQYF. The full variable domain, rest sourced from reference TRBV30 and TRBJ2-7, is SQTIHQWPATLVQPVGSPLSLECTVEGTSNPNLYWYRQAAGRGLQLLFYSVGIGQISSEVPQNLSASRPQDRQFILSSKKLLLSDSGFYLCAWNQGSYEQYFGPGTRLTVT.

The genes are TRBV6-1 and TRBJ2-6; D ambiguous. The CDR3 is 16 amino acids. Trimming shortened V by 11 bases and J by 0 bases, and 17 bases separated the two germline ends. Germline lookup yields CDR1 MNHNS and CDR2 SASEGT. CDR3 sequence: CAAKRSPYSGANVLTF. The CDR3 DNA reads TGTGCCGCCAAAAGGAGTCCCTACTCTGGGGCCAACGTCCTGACTTTC.

The chain recombines TRBV9 with TRBJ1-6; D is unclear. Germline CDR1 and CDR2: SGDLS and YYNGEE. The CDR3 has 15 amino acids. V gave up 0 bases and J gave up 10 bases, with 14 bases separating them. Here the CDR3 reads CASSVGPGGKSPLHF. The CDR3 nucleotides are TGTGCCAGCAGCGTAGGTCCGGGAGGAAAGTCACCCCTCCACTTT.

At least ten counts were recorded for this clonotype. The CDR3 DNA reads as TGTGCCAGCAGGGCGACTCTTCCCTACGAGCAGTACTTC. Translating gives CASRATLPYEQYF. The V call is TRBV28, the J call TRBJ2-7; D not resolved. The V end lost 6 bases, the J end lost 2 bases, and 11 bases lay between the germline ends. This CDR3 has 13 residues. CDR1 is MDHEN, CDR2 SYDVKM, per germline. Together with reference TRBV28 and TRBJ2-7, the CDR3 gives the full variable domain: DVKVTQSSRYLVKRTGEKVFLECVQDMDHENMFWYRQDPGLGLRLIYFSYDVKMKEKGDIPEGYSVSREKKERFSLILESASTNQTSMYLCASRATLPYEQYFGPGTRLTVT.

The genes are TRBV7-8 and TRBJ2-3, with no clear D. Germline CDR1 is SGHVS and CDR2 is FQNEAQ. This CDR3 has 14 residues. The V gene lost 5 bases and the J gene lost 0 bases, with 9 bases spanning the gap. The CDR3 region has the DNA TGTGCCAGCAGCGAGCACCCTAGCACAGATACGCAGTATTTT. It codes for CASSEHPSTDTQYF.

This clonotype was recorded many times. This sequence joins TRBV5-6 and TRBJ2-7, with TRBD1 as a possible D gene (6 bases). The CDR3 spans 15 residues. Germline V lookup: CDR1 SGHDT, CDR2 YYEEEE. Trimming took 4 bases from V and 2 from J, leaving 16 bases between them. CDR3 coding DNA: TGTGCCAGCAGCCGAAGACAGGACTTCCCCTACGAGCAGTACTTC. Its protein is CASSRRQDFPYEQYF.

This clonotype was recorded many times. The chain joins TRBV19 to TRBJ1-1; unclear D gene. Trimming took off 4 bases at V and 3 bases at J, with 12 bases between the two ends. This CDR3 has 14 amino acids. Germline V lookup: CDR1 LNHDA, CDR2 SQIVND (reference sequence). The CDR3 here is CASSKPDGYTEAFF. Here the CDR3 DNA reads TGTGCCAGTAGTAAACCCGACGGATACACTGAAGCTTTCTTT.

V usage is TRBV2 and J usage is TRBJ1-2, with D possibly matching TRBD1 (5 bases). V gave up 0 bases and J gave up 4 bases, with 12 bases separating them. This CDR3 contains 15 residues. Germline CDR1 reads SNHLY; CDR2 reads FYNNEI. The CDR3 nucleotides read TGTGCCAGCAGTGAAGCGCTTGAGGGGATCTATGGCTACACCTTC. The encoded protein is CASSEALEGIYGYTF.

This clonotype was counted a few times. The J gene is TRBJ2-1, the V gene TRBV5-6, with D perhaps matching TRBD1 (5 bases). The CDR3 extends over 16 amino acids. Germline CDR1 and CDR2: SGHDT and YYEEEE. Trimming took 0 bases from V and 9 from J, leaving 19 bases between them. The CDR3 nucleotides are TGTGCCAGCAGCTTGGCCGGCGCGGACATTTTAGGTGAGCAGTTCTTC. Residues: CASSLAGADILGEQFF.

This chain joins TRBV7-2 and TRBJ2-2; 7 bases are a match to TRBD2. From germline, CDR1 is SGHTA and CDR2 FQGNSA. This CDR3 spans 18 amino acids. The V gene end was trimmed by 5 bases and the J gene end by 9 bases; junction bases not matched to a gene: 21. CDR3 region: CASSPGIMGEGRIWELFF. In nucleotides, the CDR3 is TGTGCCAGCAGCCCTGGGATCATGGGGGAGGGCCGTATCTGGGAGCTGTTTTTT.